The clone carrying this T cell receptor (beta chain) came up a few times. Its target is unknown. The CDR3 totals 14 residues. After removal of 1 base from V and 6 bases from J, the junction contained 7 bases not matched to a gene. Germline CDR1 DFQATT, CDR2 SNEGSKA (reference sequence). Researchers prepared the TCRbeta library using unique molecular identifiers, the study reports. TCRdb independently ran MiXCR on the PCR reads; one entry per CDR3 protein. The data show roughly 310,000 distinct CDR3 sequences, more than 20% seen once. The data originate from a study of T-cell reconstitution after alpha-beta-depleted transplantation in children. Study-level results: One year after transplant, T-cell counts and diversity came mostly from newly produced T cells.

The chain combines TRBV20-1 with TRBJ2-3; 7 bases agree with TRBD2. The specimen comprised PBMCs, mostly from graft donor cells, sampled 180 days after TCRalphabeta/CD19-depleted stem cell transplant. The clonotype comes from a male patient between 5 and 17 years old who had a stem cell transplant for acute lymphoblastic leukemia, so the T cells may come from the graft donor. The CDR3 nucleotides are TGCAGTGCTAGAGTCGGCGCGGGAGCCGATACGCAGTATTTT. It codes for CSARVGAGADTQYF.